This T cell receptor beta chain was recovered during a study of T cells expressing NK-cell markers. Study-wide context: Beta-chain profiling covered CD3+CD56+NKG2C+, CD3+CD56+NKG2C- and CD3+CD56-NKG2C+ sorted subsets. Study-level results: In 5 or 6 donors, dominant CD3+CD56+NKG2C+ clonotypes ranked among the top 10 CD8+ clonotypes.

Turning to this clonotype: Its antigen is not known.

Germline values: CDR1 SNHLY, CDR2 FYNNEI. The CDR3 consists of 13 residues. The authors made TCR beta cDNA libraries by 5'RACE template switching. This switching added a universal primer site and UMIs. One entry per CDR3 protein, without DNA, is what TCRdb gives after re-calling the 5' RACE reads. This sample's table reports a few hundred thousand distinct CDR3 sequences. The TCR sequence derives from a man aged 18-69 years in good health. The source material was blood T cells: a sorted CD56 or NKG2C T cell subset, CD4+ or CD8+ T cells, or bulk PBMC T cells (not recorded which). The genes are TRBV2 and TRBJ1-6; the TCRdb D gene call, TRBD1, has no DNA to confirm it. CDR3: CASTLTGNSPLHF.